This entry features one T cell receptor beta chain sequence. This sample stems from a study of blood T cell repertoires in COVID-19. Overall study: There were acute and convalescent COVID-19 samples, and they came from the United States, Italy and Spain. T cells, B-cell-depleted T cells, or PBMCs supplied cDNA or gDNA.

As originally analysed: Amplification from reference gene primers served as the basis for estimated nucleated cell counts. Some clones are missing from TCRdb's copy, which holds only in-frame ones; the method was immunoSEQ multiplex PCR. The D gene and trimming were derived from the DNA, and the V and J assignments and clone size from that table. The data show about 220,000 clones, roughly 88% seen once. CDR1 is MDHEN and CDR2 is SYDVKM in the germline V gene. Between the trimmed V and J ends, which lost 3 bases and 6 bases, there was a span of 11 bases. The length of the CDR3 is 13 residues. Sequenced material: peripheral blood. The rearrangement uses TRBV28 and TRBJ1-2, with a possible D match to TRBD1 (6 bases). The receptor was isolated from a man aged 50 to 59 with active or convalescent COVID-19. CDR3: CASSFYRVDGYTF. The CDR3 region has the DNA TGTGCCAGCAGTTTCTACAGGGTTGATGGCTACACCTTC.